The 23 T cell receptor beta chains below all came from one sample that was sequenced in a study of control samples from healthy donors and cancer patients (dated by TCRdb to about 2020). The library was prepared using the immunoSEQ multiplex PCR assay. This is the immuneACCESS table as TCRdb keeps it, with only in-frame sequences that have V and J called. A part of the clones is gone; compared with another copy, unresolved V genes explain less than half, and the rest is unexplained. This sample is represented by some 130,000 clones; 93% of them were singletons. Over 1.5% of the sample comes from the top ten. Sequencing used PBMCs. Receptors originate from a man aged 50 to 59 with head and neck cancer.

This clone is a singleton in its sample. The CDR3 loop reads CASSSQGNTEAFF. The CDR3 region has the DNA TGTGCCAGCAGCTCCCAGGGGAACACTGAAGCTTTCTTT. The chain has TRBV5-4 and TRBJ1-1, with TRBD1 as a possible D gene (5 bases). Germline values: CDR1 SGHNT, CDR2 YYREEE (reference sequence). The CDR3 loop spans 13 amino acids. Trimming shortened V by 3 bases and J by 1 base, and 7 bases separated the two germline ends.

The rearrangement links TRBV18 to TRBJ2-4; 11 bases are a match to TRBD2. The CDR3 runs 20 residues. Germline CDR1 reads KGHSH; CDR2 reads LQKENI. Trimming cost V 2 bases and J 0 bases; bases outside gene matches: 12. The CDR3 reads CASSPRSETSGVGAKNIQYF. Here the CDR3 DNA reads TGTGCCAGCTCACCAAGGTCGGAGACTAGCGGGGTCGGAGCCAAAAACATTCAGTACTTC.

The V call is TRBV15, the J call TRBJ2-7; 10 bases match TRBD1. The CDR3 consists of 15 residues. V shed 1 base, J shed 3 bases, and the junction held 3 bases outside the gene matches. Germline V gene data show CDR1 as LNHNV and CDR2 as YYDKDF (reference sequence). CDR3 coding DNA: TGTGCCACCAGCAGAGTGACAGGGGGCTACTACGAGCAGTACTTC. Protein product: CATSRVTGGYYEQYF.

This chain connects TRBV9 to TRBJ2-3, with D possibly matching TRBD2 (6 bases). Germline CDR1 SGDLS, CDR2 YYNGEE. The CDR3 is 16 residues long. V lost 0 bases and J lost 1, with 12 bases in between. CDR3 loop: CASSVGATGGTDTQYF. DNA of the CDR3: TGTGCCAGCAGCGTAGGAGCGACGGGGGGCACAGATACGCAGTATTTT.

DNA of the CDR3: TGTGCCAGCAGCGAGGGGTCGGGAATCGAGCAGTACTTC. The encoded protein is CASSEGSGIEQYF. V and J are TRBV9 and TRBJ2-7, with D possibly called TRBD1 or TRBD2 (5 bases each). V lost 3 bases and J 6 bases, leaving 13 bases between the germline ends. The CDR3 length is 13 residues. The V gene's germline CDR1 is SGDLS and CDR2 YYNGEE.

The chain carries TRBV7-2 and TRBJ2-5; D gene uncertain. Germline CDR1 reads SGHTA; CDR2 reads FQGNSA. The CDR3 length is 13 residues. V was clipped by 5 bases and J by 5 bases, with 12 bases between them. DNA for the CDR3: TGTGCCAGCAGCAAGACCGGTGCGGAGACCCAGTACTTC. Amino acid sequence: CASSKTGAETQYF. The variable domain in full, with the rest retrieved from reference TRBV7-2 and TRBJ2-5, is GAGVSQSPSNKVTEKGKDVELRCDPISGHTALYWYRQSLGQGLEFLIYFQGNSAPDKSGLPSDRFSAERTGGSVSTLTIQRTQQEDSAVYLCASSKTGAETQYFGPGTRLLVL.

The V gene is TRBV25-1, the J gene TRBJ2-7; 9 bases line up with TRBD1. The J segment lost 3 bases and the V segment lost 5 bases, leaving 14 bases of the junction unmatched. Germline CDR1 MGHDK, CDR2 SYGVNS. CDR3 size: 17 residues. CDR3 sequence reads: CASSSPWGGTGIYEQYF. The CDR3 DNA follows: TGTGCCAGCAGTTCTCCTTGGGGCGGGACAGGGATCTACGAGCAGTACTTC.

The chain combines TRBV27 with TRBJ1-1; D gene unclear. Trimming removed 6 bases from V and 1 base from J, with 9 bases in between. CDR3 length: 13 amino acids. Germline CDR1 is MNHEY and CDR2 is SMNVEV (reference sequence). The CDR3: CASSYRENTEAFF. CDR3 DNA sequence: TGTGCCAGCAGCTACCGGGAGAACACTGAAGCTTTCTTT.

The CDR3 spells CASSYGVHQPQHF. The DNA of the CDR3 is TGTGCCAGCAGTTACGGGGTACATCAGCCCCAGCATTTT. J is TRBJ1-5 and V is TRBV6-6; no firm D call. The germline CDR1 and CDR2 sequences are MNHNY and SVGAGI (reference sequence). The CDR3 totals 13 residues. Trimming removed 2 bases at V and 5 bases at J, with 7 bases between.

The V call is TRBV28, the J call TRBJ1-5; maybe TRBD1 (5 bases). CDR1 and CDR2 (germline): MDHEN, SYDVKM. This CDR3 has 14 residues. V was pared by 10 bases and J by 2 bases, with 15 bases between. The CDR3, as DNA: TGTGCCATCAACCAGGGTCGGGGCAATCAGCCCCAGCATTTT. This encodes CAINQGRGNQPQHF.

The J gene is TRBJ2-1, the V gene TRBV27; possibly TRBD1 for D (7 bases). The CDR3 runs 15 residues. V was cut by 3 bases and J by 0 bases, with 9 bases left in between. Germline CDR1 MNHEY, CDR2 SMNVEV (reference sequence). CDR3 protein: CASSFQGGSYNEQFF. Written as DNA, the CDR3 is TGTGCCAGCAGTTTCCAGGGGGGCTCCTACAATGAGCAGTTCTTC.

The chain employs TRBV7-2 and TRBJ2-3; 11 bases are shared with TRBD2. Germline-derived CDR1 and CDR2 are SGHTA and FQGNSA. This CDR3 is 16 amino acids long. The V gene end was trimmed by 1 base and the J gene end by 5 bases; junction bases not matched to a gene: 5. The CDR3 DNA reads TGTGCCAGCAGCTTAGGTAGCGGGGGGGCCGTAGATACGCAGTATTTT. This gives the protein CASSLGSGGAVDTQYF.

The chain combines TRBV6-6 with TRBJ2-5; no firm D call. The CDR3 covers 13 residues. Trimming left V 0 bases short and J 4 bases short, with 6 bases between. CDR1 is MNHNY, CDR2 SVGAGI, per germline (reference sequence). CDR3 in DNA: TGTGCCAGCAGTTACTCCCGTCGAGAGACCCAGTACTTC. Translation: CASSYSRRETQYF.

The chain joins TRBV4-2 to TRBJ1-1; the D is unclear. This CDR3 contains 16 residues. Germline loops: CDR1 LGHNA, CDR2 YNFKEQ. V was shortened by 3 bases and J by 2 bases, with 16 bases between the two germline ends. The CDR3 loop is CASSQMSNLVNTEAFF. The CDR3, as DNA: TGTGCCAGCAGCCAGATGAGTAACTTGGTTAACACTGAAGCTTTCTTT.

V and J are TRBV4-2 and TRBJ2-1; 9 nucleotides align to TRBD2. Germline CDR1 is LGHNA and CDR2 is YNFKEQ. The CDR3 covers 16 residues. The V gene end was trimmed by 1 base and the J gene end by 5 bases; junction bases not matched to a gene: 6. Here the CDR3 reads CASSQAGSGGNNEQFF. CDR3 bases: TGTGCCAGCAGCCAAGCAGGTAGCGGGGGTAACAATGAGCAGTTCTTC.

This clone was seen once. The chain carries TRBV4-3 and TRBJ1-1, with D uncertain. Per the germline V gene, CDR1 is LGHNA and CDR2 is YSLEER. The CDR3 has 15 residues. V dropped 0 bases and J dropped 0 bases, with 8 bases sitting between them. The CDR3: CASSQDAGMNTEAFF. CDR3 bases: TGCGCCAGCAGCCAAGATGCGGGAATGAACACTGAAGCTTTCTTT.

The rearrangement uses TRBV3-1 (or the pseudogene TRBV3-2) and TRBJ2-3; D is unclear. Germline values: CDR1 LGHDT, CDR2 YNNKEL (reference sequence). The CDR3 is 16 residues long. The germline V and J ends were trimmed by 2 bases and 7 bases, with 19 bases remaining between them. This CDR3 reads CASSQLSVPLAYTQYF. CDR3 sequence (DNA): TGTGCCAGCAGCCAACTCTCCGTCCCCCTCGCATATACGCAGTATTTT.

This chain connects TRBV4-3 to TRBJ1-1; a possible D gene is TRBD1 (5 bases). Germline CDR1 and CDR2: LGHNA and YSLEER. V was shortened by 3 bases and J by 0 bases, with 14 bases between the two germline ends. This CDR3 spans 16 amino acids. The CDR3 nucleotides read TGCGCCAGCAGCCAGGGGGGGGGTAGGGTGAACACTGAAGCTTTCTTT. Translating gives CASSQGGGRVNTEAFF.

CDR3 bases: TGTGCCAGCAGTTACAGGACAGGGAAAAAAAACATTCAGTACTTC. This sequence encodes CASSYRTGKKNIQYF. The chain recombines TRBV6-5 with TRBJ2-4, with TRBD1 identical over 8 bases. Trimming at V came to 2 bases and at J to 4 bases, leaving 4 bases not matched to a gene. The germline V gene encodes CDR1 MNHEY and CDR2 SVGAGI. This CDR3 is 15 amino acids long.

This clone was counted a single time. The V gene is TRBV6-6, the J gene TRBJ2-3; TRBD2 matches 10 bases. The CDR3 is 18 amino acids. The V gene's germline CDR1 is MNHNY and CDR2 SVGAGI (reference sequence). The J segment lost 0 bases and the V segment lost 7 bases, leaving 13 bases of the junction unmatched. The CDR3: CASIRAASGGWSTDTQYF. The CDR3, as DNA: TGTGCCAGCATTCGAGCGGCTAGCGGGGGCTGGAGCACAGATACGCAGTATTTT.

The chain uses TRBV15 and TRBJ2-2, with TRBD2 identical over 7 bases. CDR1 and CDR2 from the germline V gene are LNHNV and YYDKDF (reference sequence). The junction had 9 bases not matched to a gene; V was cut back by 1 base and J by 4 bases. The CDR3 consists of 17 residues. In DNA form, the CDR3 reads TGTGCCACCAGCAGAGTGCGGGCAGGGAGGGGCACCGGGGAGCTGTTTTTT. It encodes CATSRVRAGRGTGELFF. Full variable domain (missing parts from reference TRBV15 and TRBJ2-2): DAMVIQNPRYQVTQFGKPVTLSCSQTLNHNVMYWYQQKSSQAPKLLFHYYDKDFNNEADTPDNFQSRRPNTSFCFLDIRSPGLGDTAMYLCATSRVRAGRGTGELFFGEGSRLTVL.

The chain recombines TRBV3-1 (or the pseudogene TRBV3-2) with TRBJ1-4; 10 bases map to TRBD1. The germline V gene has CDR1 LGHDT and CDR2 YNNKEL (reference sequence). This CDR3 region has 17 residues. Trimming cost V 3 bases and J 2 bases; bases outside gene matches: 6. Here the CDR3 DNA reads TGTGCCAGCAGCCACCCCGTGGACAGGGGGACTAATGAAAAACTGTTTTTT. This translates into CASSHPVDRGTNEKLFF.

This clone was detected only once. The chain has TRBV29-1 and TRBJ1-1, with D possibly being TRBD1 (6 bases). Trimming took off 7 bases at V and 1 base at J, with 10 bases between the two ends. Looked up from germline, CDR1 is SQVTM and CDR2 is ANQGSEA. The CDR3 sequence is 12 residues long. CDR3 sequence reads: CSETQGNTEAFF. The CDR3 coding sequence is TGCAGCGAGACACAGGGGAACACTGAAGCTTTCTTT.